This entry lists 28 T cell receptor beta chains sequenced from one sample in a study of T cell changes during pregnancy in multiple sclerosis. Measured with immunoSEQ multiplex PCR; TCRdb has only the in-frame clones, and not every one. This table holds about 93,000 clones, 85% to 95% found once. Specimen: peripheral blood, collected after pregnancy. These receptors all come from a female donor with multiple sclerosis, enrolled in a pregnancy study.

The V call is TRBV5-5, the J call TRBJ1-3; 8 nucleotides align to TRBD1. V was pared by 5 bases and J by 2 bases, with 0 bases of the junction left unmatched. Germline V CDR1 and CDR2: SGHKS, YYEKEE (reference sequence). The CDR3 has 13 residues. CDR3 amino acids: CASRQGAGNTIYF. For the CDR3, the DNA is TGTGCCAGCAGACAGGGGGCTGGAAACACCATATATTTT. Filled out from reference TRBV5-5 and TRBJ1-3, the complete variable domain reads DAGVTQSPTHLIKTRGQQVTLRCSPISGHKSVSWYQQVLGQGPQFIFQYYEKEERGRGNFPDRFSARQFPNYSSELNVNALLLGDSALYLCASRQGAGNTIYFGEGSWLTVV.

This sequence joins TRBV7-2 and TRBJ2-1; unclear D gene. The CDR3 sequence is 12 residues long. Trimming removed 2 bases from V and 10 bases from J, with 9 bases in between. The V gene's germline CDR1 is SGHTA and CDR2 FQGNSA. The CDR3 bases are TGTGCCAGCAGCTTAATGGAGCTAGAGCAGTTCTTC. It codes for CASSLMELEQFF.

V usage is TRBV29-1 and J usage is TRBJ1-2; TRBD1 aligns across 8 bases. The CDR3 is made up of 12 amino acids. Germline V CDR1 and CDR2: SQVTM, ANQGSEA. V shed 7 bases and J 8 bases; nucleotides not matched to a gene: 9. CDR3 DNA: TGCAGCGGTACGGGGACAGGAGGCGGCTACACCTTC. Translating gives CSGTGTGGGYTF.

This chain links TRBV27 with TRBJ1-1, with D maybe TRBD1 (6 bases). With 7 bases removed from V and 4 bases from J, the gap between germline ends came to 22 bases. The CDR3 runs 16 residues. The germline V gene encodes CDR1 MNHEY and CDR2 SMNVEV (reference sequence). CDR3 in DNA: TGTGCCAGCACCACCCGGGGAAGGGGGAGTTCCACTGAAGCTTTCTTT. Encoded protein: CASTTRGRGSSTEAFF.

V gene TRBV4-2 combines with J gene TRBJ2-4; the D is unclear. The CDR3 has 15 residues. Germline values: CDR1 LGHNA, CDR2 YNFKEQ. Trimming stripped 4 bases from V and 0 bases from J, with 10 bases between. CDR3 sequence: CASSPVDIAKNIQYF. The CDR3 DNA reads as TGTGCCAGCAGCCCGGTAGATATAGCCAAAAACATTCAGTACTTC.

A remark on this clone: In the same sample, other DNA sequences code for this CDR3. V usage is TRBV5-4 and J usage is TRBJ1-1; D is unclear. The germline CDR1 and CDR2 sequences are SGHNT and YYREEE (reference sequence). V was cut by 0 bases and J by 0 bases, with 6 bases left in between. This CDR3 is 14 amino acids long. CDR3 protein: CASSLGGLNTEAFF. As DNA, the CDR3 is TGTGCCAGCAGCTTGGGAGGGTTGAACACTGAAGCTTTCTTT.

This sequence joins TRBV6-5 and TRBJ2-1; 13 bases line up with TRBD2. There are 15 residues in the CDR3. V shed 5 bases, J shed 2 bases, and the junction held 0 bases outside the gene matches. CDR1 and CDR2 from the germline V gene are MNHEY and SVGAGI. The CDR3 loop reads CASSTSGGAYNEQFF. The CDR3 DNA follows: TGTGCCAGCAGTACTAGCGGGGGGGCCTACAATGAGCAGTTCTTC.

The chain links TRBV19 to TRBJ2-5; unclear D gene. V shed 5 bases and J shed 4 bases, with 14 bases lying between them. The germline gives CDR1 LNHDA, CDR2 SQIVND (reference sequence). CDR3 length equals 14 residues. CDR3 in DNA: TGTGCCAGTAGTGGCTGGGCCTTGGGAGAGACCCAGTACTTC. It is translated as CASSGWALGETQYF.

This chain uses TRBV4-3 with TRBJ2-1; tentative D call: TRBD1 (6 bases). The V gene's germline CDR1 is LGHNA and CDR2 YSLEER. V shed 6 bases and J shed 10 bases, with 13 bases lying between them. CDR3 size: 12 residues. The CDR3 nucleotides are TGCGCCAGCAGTCTACCTAGGGGGGAGCAGTTCTTC. Protein product: CASSLPRGEQFF.

A single count supports this clone. V usage is TRBV6-5 and J usage is TRBJ1-6; possible D gene TRBD1, 6 bases. From germline, CDR1 is MNHEY and CDR2 SVGAGI. V dropped 7 bases and J dropped 9 bases, with 13 bases sitting between them. This CDR3 is built from 13 residues. CDR3: CASTKGGASPLHF. The CDR3 DNA reads as TGTGCCAGCACTAAGGGGGGGGCTTCACCCCTCCACTTT.

This chain uses TRBV6-5 with TRBJ2-3; D might be TRBD1 (6 bases). Germline V CDR1 and CDR2: MNHEY, SVGAGI. This CDR3 is built from 15 residues. The V and J ends lost 4 bases and 0 bases respectively, with 11 bases between them. CDR3 in amino acids: CASSSGDTSTDTQYF. The CDR3 nucleotides read TGTGCCAGCAGTTCTGGGGACACCAGCACAGATACGCAGTATTTT.

The J gene is TRBJ1-1, the V gene TRBV7-9, with TRBD1 as a possible D gene (5 bases). With 6 bases removed from V and 6 bases from J, the gap between germline ends came to 20 bases. The germline V gene has CDR1 SEHNR and CDR2 FQNEAQ (reference sequence). The CDR3 totals 15 residues. CDR3 DNA: TGTGCCAGCAGGGTCCACAACGGGGGAAGCCCTGAAGCTTTCTTT. Translated, it gives CASRVHNGGSPEAFF. Full variable domain (missing parts from reference TRBV7-9 and TRBJ1-1): DTGVSQNPRHKITKRGQNVTFRCDPISEHNRLYWYRQTLGQGPEFLTYFQNEAQLEKSRLLSDRFSAERPKGSFSTLEIQRTEQGDSAMYLCASRVHNGGSPEAFFGQGTRLTVV.

The V call is TRBV5-1, the J call TRBJ1-4, with a weak D call TRBD1 (6 bases). The CDR3 has 16 amino acids. V dropped 3 bases and J dropped 0 bases, with 12 bases sitting between them. The germline V gene has CDR1 SGHRS and CDR2 YFSETQ. This CDR3 reads CASSSDRSSTNEKLFF. For the CDR3, the DNA is TGCGCCAGCAGCTCGGACAGAAGCTCAACTAATGAAAAACTGTTTTTT.

The chain's CDR3 is CASSLSGSTGNTIYF. As DNA, the CDR3 is TGCGCCAGCAGCTTGTCGGGATCCACTGGAAACACCATATATTTT. The rearrangement uses TRBV5-1 and TRBJ1-3; no firm D call. The germline CDR1 and CDR2 sequences are SGHRS and YFSETQ. Trimming pared 1 base from V and 2 bases from J, leaving 10 bases between. The CDR3 is 15 amino acids.

The chain combines TRBV12-5 with TRBJ1-3; D call uncertain. CDR1 is LGHNT and CDR2 is FRNRAP in the germline V gene. V lost 2 bases and J 0 bases, leaving 11 bases between the germline ends. This CDR3 comprises 16 residues. The CDR3 loop reads CASGLWRQLSGNTIYF. The CDR3 DNA reads as TGTGCTAGTGGTTTGTGGCGGCAGCTCTCTGGAAACACCATATATTTT.

The rearrangement joins TRBV5-1 to TRBJ2-7; 7 bases are a match to TRBD1. Germline values: CDR1 SGHRS, CDR2 YFSETQ. J gave up 7 bases and V 4 bases, and 11 bases lay outside the gene matches. The CDR3 runs 14 residues. The CDR3 loop reads CASSQQQGSGEQYF. The CDR3 DNA reads TGCGCCAGCAGCCAACAACAGGGGTCTGGGGAGCAGTACTTC.

The chain links TRBV5-1 to TRBJ2-5; D unresolved. The V gene's germline CDR1 is SGHRS and CDR2 YFSETQ. There are 14 residues in the CDR3. Trimming removed 4 bases at V and 4 bases at J, with 14 bases between. CDR3 in amino acids: CASSTLPGTETQYF. The DNA for the CDR3 is TGCGCCAGCAGCACCCTGCCAGGCACAGAGACCCAGTACTTC.

The chain joins TRBV9 to TRBJ2-7, with TRBD2 matching 9 bases. V was pared by 3 bases and J by 7 bases, with 8 bases of the junction left unmatched. Per the germline V gene, CDR1 is SGDLS and CDR2 is YYNGEE. The CDR3 covers 14 residues. The CDR3 loop is CASSAAGGAGEQYF. The CDR3 region has the DNA TGTGCCAGCAGCGCTGCGGGGGGGGCGGGTGAGCAGTACTTC. Full variable domain (outside the CDR3, taken from reference TRBV9 and TRBJ2-7): DSGVTQTPKHLITATGQRVTLRCSPRSGDLSVYWYQQSLDQGLQFLIQYYNGEERAKGNILERFSAQQFPDLHSELNLSSLELGDSALYFCASSAAGGAGEQYFGPGTRLTVT.

The chain joins TRBV23-1 to TRBJ2-7; 12 bases map to TRBD1. TRBV23-1 is sorted into the ORF group, with uncertain function. The CDR3 spans 17 residues. The trim removed 5 bases at V and 2 bases at J, leaving 10 bases unmatched. The DNA for the CDR3 is TGCGCCAGCAGTAACCCCGGGACAGGGGGCTTCGCCTACGAGCAGTACTTC. As protein: CASSNPGTGGFAYEQYF.

V usage is TRBV5-5 and J usage is TRBJ1-4; a possible D gene is TRBD1 (5 bases). Germline CDR1 SGHKS, CDR2 YYEKEE (reference sequence). V was pared by 1 base and J by 3 bases, with 16 bases between. The CDR3 is 17 residues long. CDR3 sequence (DNA): TGTGCCAGCAGCTTGTTCCGCCCTGGAGGGGCTAATGAAAAACTGTTTTTT. Translating gives CASSLFRPGGANEKLFF.

The rearrangement links TRBV4-2 to TRBJ2-5; 11 nucleotides agree with TRBD2. This CDR3 is built from 14 residues. V shed 5 bases, J shed 5 bases, and the junction held 4 bases outside the gene matches. Germline V gives CDR1 LGHNA, CDR2 YNFKEQ. The CDR3 here is CASSASSGGETQYF. The CDR3 DNA is TGTGCCAGCAGCGCTTCTAGCGGGGGGGAGACCCAGTACTTC.

The CDR3 is CASSYADQPQHF. In DNA form, the CDR3 reads TGTGCCAGCAGTTACGCAGATCAGCCCCAGCATTTT. V is TRBV6-6 and J is TRBJ1-5; no clear D gene. The CDR3 runs to 12 residues. With 2 bases removed from V and 5 bases from J, the gap between germline ends came to 4 bases. Germline V gives CDR1 MNHNY, CDR2 SVGAGI (reference sequence).

The rearrangement joins TRBV18 to TRBJ1-1; D not certain. This CDR3 spans 14 amino acids. V lost 3 bases and J lost 2, with 10 bases in between. Germline V gene data show CDR1 as KGHSH and CDR2 as LQKENI. The chain's CDR3 is CASSPSVRNTEAFF. CDR3 sequence (DNA): TGTGCCAGCTCACCGTCCGTCCGTAACACTGAAGCTTTCTTT.

The chain is built from TRBV21-1 and TRBJ1-3. TRBV21-1 is flagged as a pseudogene. CDR3 size: 15 residues. This CDR3 is CASSLQGSSGNTIYF. The CDR3 DNA sequence: TGTGCCAGCAGCCTCCAAGGGAGCTCTGGAAACACCATATATTTT.

V and J are TRBV4-2 and TRBJ2-3, with D possibly being TRBD2 (7 bases). Trimming removed 0 bases from V and 3 bases from J, with 16 bases in between. The CDR3 contains 17 residues. Germline CDR1 LGHNA, CDR2 YNFKEQ. CDR3 in amino acids: CASSQDGGGSPTDTQYF. In nucleotides, the CDR3 is TGTGCCAGCAGCCAAGATGGCGGGGGCTCCCCGACAGATACGCAGTATTTT.

V and J are TRBV7-2 and TRBJ1-2; D is possibly TRBD1 (6 bases). The CDR3 runs to 15 residues. Germline CDR1 SGHTA, CDR2 FQGNSA. V was trimmed by 2 bases and J by 0 bases, leaving 10 bases between them. The CDR3 region is CASSLRGGANYGYTF. The CDR3 coding sequence is TGTGCCAGCAGCTTAAGAGGGGGAGCTAACTATGGCTACACCTTC.

The rearrangement uses TRBV6-6 and TRBJ1-3, with D tentatively TRBD1 (5 bases). There are 15 residues in the CDR3. Trimming removed 6 bases from V and 0 bases from J, with 12 bases in between. Germline CDR1 and CDR2: MNHNY and SVGAGI (reference sequence). The CDR3 nucleotides read TGTGCCAGCAGGGCGGGACGGCGCTCTGGAAACACCATATATTTT. This gives the protein CASRAGRRSGNTIYF.

CDR3 loop: CAWMTVSNQPQHF. CDR3 sequence (DNA): TGTGCCTGGATGACAGTTAGCAATCAGCCCCAGCATTTT. This chain connects TRBV30 to TRBJ1-5; possibly TRBD1 for D (5 bases). The CDR3 is made up of 13 amino acids. Germline V gene lookup returns CDR1 GTSNPN and CDR2 SVGIG (reference sequence). The V and J ends lost 4 bases and 0 bases respectively, with 7 bases between them.